This TCR beta chain was recorded in a study of T cell responses to AZD1222 COVID-19 vaccine. Study-level points and caveats: Of spike-specific TCRs, nearly half reportedly target regions left unmutated in variants. Baseline antibody screening turned up just six or seven seropositive AZD1222 recipients.

About this clone: The antigen remains unidentified.

The assay was immunoSEQ multiplex PCR, and TCRdb's table has in-frame clones only and misses some. This table holds 80,000 or so clones, 90% found once. This CDR3 is 15 amino acids long. The germline CDR1 and CDR2 sequences are MNHEY and SVGAGI. V lost 6 bases to trimming and J lost 0 bases; unmatched junction nucleotides: 5. The sequence was collected from an adult who received the AZD1222 COVID-19 vaccine. The sequenced sample was peripheral blood, obtained 28 days after the second AZD1222 dose. The chain recombines TRBV6-5 with TRBJ2-1; 7 bases align to TRBD2. The CDR3 DNA sequence: TGTGCCAGCAGGACAAGGGACTACTCCTACAATGAGCAGTTCTTC. Translation: CASRTRDYSYNEQFF.